This is a list of T cell receptor beta chains from one sample in a study of tumor-infiltrating lymphocytes in localized non-small cell lung cancer. Here immunoSEQ multiplex PCR was the method, and the copy in TCRdb shows in-frame clones only, minus some. Of over 15,000 clones listed, about 75% are singletons. The source material was lung tumor tissue. These receptors all come from a human donor with non-small cell lung cancer. Each CDR3 is given with its conserved first and last residue. Each record gives: CDR3 protein, CDR3 DNA, J gene, V gene, clone size, D gene. A D gene is named only where the DNA matches it firmly. Some rows have no size entry. The others give once, few or many, or a class for an expanded clone.

cdr3_aa: CASSLSETAVEQYF
cdr3_nt: TGTGCCAGCAGTTTATCGGAGACAGCCGTGGAGCAGTACTTC
j_call: TRBJ2-7
v_call: TRBV27
clone_size: NA
d_call: NA

cdr3_aa: CASSQDGVGGANVLTF
cdr3_nt: TGCGCCAGCAGCCAAGACGGGGTTGGTGGGGCCAACGTCCTGACTTTC
j_call: TRBJ2-6
v_call: TRBV4-3
clone_size: NA
d_call: NA

cdr3_aa: CASSLFGSSYEQYF
cdr3_nt: TGTGCCAGCAGCTTGTTCGGGAGTAGCTACGAGCAGTACTTC
j_call: TRBJ2-7
v_call: TRBV5-4
clone_size: NA
d_call: NA

cdr3_aa: CASSVEGLGEQYF
cdr3_nt: TGTGCCAGCAGCGTGGAGGGGCTCGGCGAGCAGTACTTC
j_call: TRBJ2-7
v_call: TRBV9
clone_size: NA
d_call: NA

cdr3_aa: CASSLEGITTNEKLFF
cdr3_nt: TGTGCCAGCAGCTTAGAGGGGATCACAACTAATGAAAAACTGTTTTTT
j_call: TRBJ1-4
v_call: TRBV7-2
clone_size: NA
d_call: NA

cdr3_aa: CATSWTLAARTDTQYF
cdr3_nt: TGTGCCACCAGCTGGACTCTAGCGGCTCGTACAGATACGCAGTATTTT
j_call: TRBJ2-3
v_call: TRBV15
clone_size: NA
d_call: TRBD2

cdr3_aa: CAWRTAGANVLTF
cdr3_nt: TGTGCCTGGAGAACTGCTGGGGCCAACGTCCTGACTTTC
j_call: TRBJ2-6
v_call: TRBV30
clone_size: NA
d_call: NA

cdr3_aa: CASSFTEMYQETQYF
cdr3_nt: TGTGCCAGCAGCTTTACCGAGATGTACCAAGAGACCCAGTACTTC
j_call: TRBJ2-5
v_call: TRBV7-6
clone_size: NA
d_call: NA

cdr3_aa: CASSRDRGFATNEKLFF
cdr3_nt: TGTGCCAGCAGCCGGGACAGGGGCTTTGCAACTAATGAAAAACTGTTTTTT
j_call: TRBJ1-4
v_call: TRBV27
clone_size: NA
d_call: TRBD1

cdr3_aa: CASSLAGGLYNEQFF
cdr3_nt: TGTGCCAGCTCACTAGCGGGAGGACTCTACAATGAGCAGTTCTTC
j_call: TRBJ2-1
v_call: TRBV18
clone_size: NA
d_call: TRBD2

cdr3_aa: CASSLGTIYEQYF
cdr3_nt: TGTGCCAGCAGCTTAGGTACAATCTACGAGCAGTACTTC
j_call: TRBJ2-7
v_call: TRBV11-2
clone_size: NA
d_call: NA

cdr3_aa: CAIMVGTGTYNEQFF
cdr3_nt: TGTGCCATCATGGTGGGGACAGGGACCTACAATGAGCAGTTCTTC
j_call: TRBJ2-1
v_call: TRBV10-3
clone_size: NA
d_call: TRBD1

cdr3_aa: CASSFGGTGTDTQYF
cdr3_nt: TGTGCCAGCAGTTTTGGGGGGACAGGCACAGATACGCAGTATTTT
j_call: TRBJ2-3
v_call: TRBV6-5
clone_size: NA
d_call: NA

cdr3_aa: CASSQDRQEYHGYTF
cdr3_nt: TGTGCCAGCAGCCAGGACAGACAAGAATACCATGGCTACACCTTC
j_call: TRBJ1-2
v_call: TRBV6-1
clone_size: NA
d_call: NA

cdr3_aa: CAWSKRPGDTGELFF
cdr3_nt: TGTGCCTGGAGTAAACGACCGGGGGACACCGGGGAGCTGTTTTTT
j_call: TRBJ2-2
v_call: TRBV30
clone_size: few
d_call: NA

cdr3_aa: CASSRLASLSTDTQYF
cdr3_nt: TGTGCCAGCAGCCGACTAGCTTCACTAAGCACAGATACGCAGTATTTT
j_call: TRBJ2-3
v_call: TRBV7-6
clone_size: NA
d_call: TRBD2

cdr3_aa: CSVGRDTLNTEAFF
cdr3_nt: TGCAGCGTGGGAAGGGACACCTTGAACACTGAAGCTTTCTTT
j_call: TRBJ1-1
v_call: TRBV29-1
clone_size: NA
d_call: NA

cdr3_aa: CASSFGWAGELLQETQYF
cdr3_nt: TGTGCCAGCAGCTTCGGTTGGGCGGGAGAGCTCCTCCAAGAGACCCAGTACTTC
j_call: TRBJ2-5
v_call: TRBV7-8
clone_size: NA
d_call: TRBD2

cdr3_aa: CASSDSASEDTGELFF
cdr3_nt: TGTGCCAGCAGTGACTCGGCTAGCGAGGACACCGGGGAGCTGTTTTTT
j_call: TRBJ2-2
v_call: TRBV6-4
clone_size: NA
d_call: NA

cdr3_aa: CASSLMGQDIYF
cdr3_nt: TGTGCCAGCAGCTTAATGGGACAGGATATCTATTTT
j_call: TRBJ1-5
v_call: TRBV7-2
clone_size: NA
d_call: TRBD1

cdr3_aa: CAWSVGAQAFF
cdr3_nt: TGTGCCTGGAGTGTGGGGGCCCAAGCTTTCTTT
j_call: TRBJ1-1
v_call: TRBV30
clone_size: NA
d_call: NA

cdr3_aa: CASSPIGDRGRETQYF
cdr3_nt: TGTGCTAGCAGCCCTATTGGGGACAGGGGTAGGGAGACCCAGTACTTC
j_call: TRBJ2-5
v_call: TRBV7-7
clone_size: NA
d_call: TRBD1

cdr3_aa: CASSYPAPPYNEQFF
cdr3_nt: TGTGCCAGCAGTTACCCCGCCCCCCCCTACAATGAGCAGTTCTTC
j_call: TRBJ2-1
v_call: TRBV6-6
clone_size: few
d_call: NA

cdr3_aa: CASSLRGTGWEKLFF
cdr3_nt: TGTGCCAGCAGCTTAAGGGGGACCGGATGGGAAAAACTGTTTTTT
j_call: TRBJ1-4
v_call: TRBV13
clone_size: NA
d_call: NA

cdr3_aa: CASSVSGGAGEQYF
cdr3_nt: TGTGCCAGCAGCGTATCAGGGGGCGCGGGCGAGCAGTACTTC
j_call: TRBJ2-7
v_call: TRBV11-2
clone_size: NA
d_call: TRBD1

cdr3_aa: CASTQKDRDQPQHF
cdr3_nt: TGTGCCAGCACCCAAAAGGACAGGGATCAGCCCCAGCATTTT
j_call: TRBJ1-5
v_call: TRBV2
clone_size: few
d_call: TRBD1